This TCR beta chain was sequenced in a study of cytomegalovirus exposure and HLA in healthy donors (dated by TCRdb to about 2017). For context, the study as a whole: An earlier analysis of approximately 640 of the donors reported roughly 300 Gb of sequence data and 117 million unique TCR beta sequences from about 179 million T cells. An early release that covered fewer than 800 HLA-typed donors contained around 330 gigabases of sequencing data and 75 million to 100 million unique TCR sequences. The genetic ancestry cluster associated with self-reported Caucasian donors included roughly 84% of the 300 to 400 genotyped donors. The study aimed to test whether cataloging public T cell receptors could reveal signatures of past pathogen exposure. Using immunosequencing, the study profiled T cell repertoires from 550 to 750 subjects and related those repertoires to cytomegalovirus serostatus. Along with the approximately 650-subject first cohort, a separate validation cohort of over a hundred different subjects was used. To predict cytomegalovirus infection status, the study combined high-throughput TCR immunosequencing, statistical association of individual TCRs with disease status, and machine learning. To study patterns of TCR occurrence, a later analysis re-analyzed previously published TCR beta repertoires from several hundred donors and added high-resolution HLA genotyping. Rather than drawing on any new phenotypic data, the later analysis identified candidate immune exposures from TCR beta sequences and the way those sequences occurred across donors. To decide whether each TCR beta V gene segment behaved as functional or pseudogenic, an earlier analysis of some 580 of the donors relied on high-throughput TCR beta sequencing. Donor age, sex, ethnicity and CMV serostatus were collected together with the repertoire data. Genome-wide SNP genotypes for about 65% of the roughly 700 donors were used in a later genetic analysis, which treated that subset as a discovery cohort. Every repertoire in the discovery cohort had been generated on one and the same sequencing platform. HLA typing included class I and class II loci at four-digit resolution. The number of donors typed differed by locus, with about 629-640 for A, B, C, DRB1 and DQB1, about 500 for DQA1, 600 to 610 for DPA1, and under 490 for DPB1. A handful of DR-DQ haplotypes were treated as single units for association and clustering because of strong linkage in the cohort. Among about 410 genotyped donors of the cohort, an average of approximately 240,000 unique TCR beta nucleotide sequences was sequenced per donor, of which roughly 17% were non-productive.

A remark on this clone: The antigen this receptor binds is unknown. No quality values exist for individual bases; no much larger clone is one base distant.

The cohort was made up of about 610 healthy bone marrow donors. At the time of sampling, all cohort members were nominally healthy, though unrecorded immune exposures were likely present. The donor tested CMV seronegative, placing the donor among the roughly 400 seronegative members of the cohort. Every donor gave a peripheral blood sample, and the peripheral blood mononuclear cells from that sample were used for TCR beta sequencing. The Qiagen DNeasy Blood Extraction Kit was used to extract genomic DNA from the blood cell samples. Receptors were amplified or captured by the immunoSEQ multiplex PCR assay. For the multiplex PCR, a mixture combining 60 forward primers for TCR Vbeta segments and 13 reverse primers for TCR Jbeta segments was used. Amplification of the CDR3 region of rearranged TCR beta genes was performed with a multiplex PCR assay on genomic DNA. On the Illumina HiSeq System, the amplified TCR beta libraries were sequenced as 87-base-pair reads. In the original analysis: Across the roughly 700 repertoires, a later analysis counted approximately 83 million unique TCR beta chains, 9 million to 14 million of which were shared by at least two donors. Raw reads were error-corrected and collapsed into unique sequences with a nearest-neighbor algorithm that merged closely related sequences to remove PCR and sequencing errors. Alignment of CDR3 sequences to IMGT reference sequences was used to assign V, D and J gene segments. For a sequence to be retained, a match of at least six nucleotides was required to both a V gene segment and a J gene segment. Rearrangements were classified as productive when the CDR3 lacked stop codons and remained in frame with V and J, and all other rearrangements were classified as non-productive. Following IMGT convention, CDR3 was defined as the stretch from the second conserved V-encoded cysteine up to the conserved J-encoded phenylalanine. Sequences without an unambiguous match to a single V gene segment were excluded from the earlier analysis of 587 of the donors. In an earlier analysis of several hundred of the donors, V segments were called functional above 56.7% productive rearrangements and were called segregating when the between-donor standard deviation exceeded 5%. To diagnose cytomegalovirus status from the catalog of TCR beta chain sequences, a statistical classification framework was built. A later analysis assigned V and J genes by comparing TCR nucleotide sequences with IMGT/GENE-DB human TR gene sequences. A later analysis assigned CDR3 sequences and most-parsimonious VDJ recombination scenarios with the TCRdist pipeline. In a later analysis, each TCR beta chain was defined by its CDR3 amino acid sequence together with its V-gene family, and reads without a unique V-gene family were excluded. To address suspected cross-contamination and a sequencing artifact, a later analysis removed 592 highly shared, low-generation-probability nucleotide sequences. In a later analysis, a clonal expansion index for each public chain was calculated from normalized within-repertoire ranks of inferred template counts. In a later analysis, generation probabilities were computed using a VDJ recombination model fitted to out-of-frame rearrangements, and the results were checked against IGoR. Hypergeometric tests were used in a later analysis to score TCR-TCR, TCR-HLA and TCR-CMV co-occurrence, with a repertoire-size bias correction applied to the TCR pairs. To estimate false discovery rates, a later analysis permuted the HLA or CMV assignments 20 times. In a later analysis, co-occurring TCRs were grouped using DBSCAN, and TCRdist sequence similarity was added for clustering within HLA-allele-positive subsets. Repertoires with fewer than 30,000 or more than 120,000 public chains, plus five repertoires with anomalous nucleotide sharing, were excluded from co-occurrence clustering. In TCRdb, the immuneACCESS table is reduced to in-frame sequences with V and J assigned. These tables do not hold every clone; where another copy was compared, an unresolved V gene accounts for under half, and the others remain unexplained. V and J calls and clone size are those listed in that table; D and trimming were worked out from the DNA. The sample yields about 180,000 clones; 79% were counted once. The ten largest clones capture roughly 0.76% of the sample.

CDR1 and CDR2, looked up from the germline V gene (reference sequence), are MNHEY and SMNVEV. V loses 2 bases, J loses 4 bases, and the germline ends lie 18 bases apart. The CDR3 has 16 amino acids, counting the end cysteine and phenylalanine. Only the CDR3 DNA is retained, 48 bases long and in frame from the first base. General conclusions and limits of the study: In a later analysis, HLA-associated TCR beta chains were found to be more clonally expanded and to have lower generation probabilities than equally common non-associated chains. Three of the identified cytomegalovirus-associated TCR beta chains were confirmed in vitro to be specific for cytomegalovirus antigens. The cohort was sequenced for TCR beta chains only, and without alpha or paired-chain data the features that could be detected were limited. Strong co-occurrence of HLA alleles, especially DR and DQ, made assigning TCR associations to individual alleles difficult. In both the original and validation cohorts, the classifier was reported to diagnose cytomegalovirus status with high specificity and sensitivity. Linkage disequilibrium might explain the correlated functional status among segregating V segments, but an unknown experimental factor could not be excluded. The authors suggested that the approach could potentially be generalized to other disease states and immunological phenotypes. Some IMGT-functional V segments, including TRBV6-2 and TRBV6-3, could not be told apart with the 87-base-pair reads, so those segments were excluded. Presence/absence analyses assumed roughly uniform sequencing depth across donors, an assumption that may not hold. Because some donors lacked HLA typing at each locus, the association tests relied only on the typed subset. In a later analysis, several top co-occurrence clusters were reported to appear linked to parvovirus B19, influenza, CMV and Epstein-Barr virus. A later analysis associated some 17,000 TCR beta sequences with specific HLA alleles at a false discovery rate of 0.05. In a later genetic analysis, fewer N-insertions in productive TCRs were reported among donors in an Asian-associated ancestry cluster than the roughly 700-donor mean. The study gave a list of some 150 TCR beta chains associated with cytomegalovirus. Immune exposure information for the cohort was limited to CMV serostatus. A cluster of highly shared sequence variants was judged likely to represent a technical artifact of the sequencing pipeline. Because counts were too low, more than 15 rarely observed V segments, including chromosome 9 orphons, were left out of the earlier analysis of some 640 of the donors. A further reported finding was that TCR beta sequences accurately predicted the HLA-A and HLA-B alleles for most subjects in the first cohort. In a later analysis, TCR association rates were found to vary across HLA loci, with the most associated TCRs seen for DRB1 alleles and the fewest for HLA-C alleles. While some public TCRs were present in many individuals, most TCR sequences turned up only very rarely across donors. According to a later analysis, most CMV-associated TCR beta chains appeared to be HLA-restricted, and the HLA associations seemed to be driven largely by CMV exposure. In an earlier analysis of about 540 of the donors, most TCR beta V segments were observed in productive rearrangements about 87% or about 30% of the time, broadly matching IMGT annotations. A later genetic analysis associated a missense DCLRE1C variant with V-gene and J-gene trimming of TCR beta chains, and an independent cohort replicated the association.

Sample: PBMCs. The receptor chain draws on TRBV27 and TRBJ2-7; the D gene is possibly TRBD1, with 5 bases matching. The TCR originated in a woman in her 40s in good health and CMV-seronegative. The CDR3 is CASSLVGGQGLYEQYF. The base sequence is TGTGCCAGCAGTTTAGTAGGCGGACAAGGCCTTTACGAGCAGTACTTC.